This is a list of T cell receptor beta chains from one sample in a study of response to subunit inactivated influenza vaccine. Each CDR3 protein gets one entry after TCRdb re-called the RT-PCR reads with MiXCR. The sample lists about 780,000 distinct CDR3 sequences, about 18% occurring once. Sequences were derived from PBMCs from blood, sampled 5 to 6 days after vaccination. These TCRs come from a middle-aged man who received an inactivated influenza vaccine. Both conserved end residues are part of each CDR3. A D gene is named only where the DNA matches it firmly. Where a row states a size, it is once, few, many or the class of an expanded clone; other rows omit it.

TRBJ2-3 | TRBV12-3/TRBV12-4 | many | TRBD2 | CASSFTGGSTDTQYF | TGTGCCAGCAGTTTTACGGGAGGCAGCACAGATACGCAGTATTTT
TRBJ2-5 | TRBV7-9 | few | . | CASSLALSSDQETQYF | TGTGCCAGCAGCTTAGCGTTGTCTAGCGATCAAGAGACCCAGTACTTC
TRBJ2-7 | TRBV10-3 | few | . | CAIRTEQGPEQYF | TGTGCCATCAGGACGGAACAGGGACCCGAGCAGTACTTC
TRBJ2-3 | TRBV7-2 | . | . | CASSFQGPQYF | TGTGCCAGCAGCTTCCAGGGTCCGCAGTATTTT
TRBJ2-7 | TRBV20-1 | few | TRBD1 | CSAAGTGGPSYEQYF | TGCAGTGCGGCCGGGACAGGGGGCCCCTCCTACGAGCAGTACTTC
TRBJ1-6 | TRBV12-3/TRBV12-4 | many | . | CASSSTASPLHF | TGTGCCAGCAGTTCGACAGCCTCACCCCTCCACTTT
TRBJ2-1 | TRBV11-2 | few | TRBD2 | CASSLELAGGPLGNEQFF | TGTGCCAGCAGCTTAGAACTAGCGGGGGGGCCGCTTGGCAATGAGCAGTTCTTC
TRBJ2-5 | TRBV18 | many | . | CASSPGGQETQYF | TGTGCCAGCAGCCCAGGCGGTCAAGAGACCCAGTACTTC
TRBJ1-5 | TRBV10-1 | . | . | CASSVNSNQPQHF | TGCGCCAGCAGTGTTAATAGCAATCAGCCCCAGCATTTT
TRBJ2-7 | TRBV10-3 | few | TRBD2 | CATGGVGTYEQYF | TGTGCCACGGGAGGGGTTGGGACCTACGAGCAGTACTTC
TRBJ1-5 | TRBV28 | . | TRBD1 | CASSLDRAGGPQHF | TGTGCCAGCAGTCTGGACAGGGCCGGTGGGCCCCAGCATTTT
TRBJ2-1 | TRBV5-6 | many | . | CASTPAPSSYNEQFF | TGTGCCAGCACCCCAGCCCCAAGCTCCTACAATGAGCAGTTCTTC
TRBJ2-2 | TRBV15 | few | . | CATSRDNPNTGELFF | TGTGCCACCAGCAGAGATAACCCGAACACCGGGGAGCTGTTTTTT
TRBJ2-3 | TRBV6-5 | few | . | CASSSRGQSTDTQYF | TGTGCCAGCAGTTCGCGGGGGCAGAGCACAGATACGCAGTATTTT
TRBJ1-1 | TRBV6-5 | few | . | CASSYTDTNTEAFF | TGTGCCAGCAGTTACACGGACACGAACACTGAAGCTTTCTTT
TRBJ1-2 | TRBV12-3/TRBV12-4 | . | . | CASSPSAGEDGYTF | TGTGCCAGCAGTCCGTCAGCCGGGGAGGATGGCTACACCTTC
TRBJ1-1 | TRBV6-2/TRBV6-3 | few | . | CASKSNTEAFF | TGTGCCAGCAAGAGCAACACTGAAGCTTTCTTT
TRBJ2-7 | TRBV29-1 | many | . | CSVITDGYEQYF | TGCAGCGTTATAACGGACGGGTACGAGCAGTACTTC
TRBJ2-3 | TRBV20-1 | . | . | CSAHTPPDTQYF | TGCAGTGCTCATACCCCCCCAGATACGCAGTATTTT
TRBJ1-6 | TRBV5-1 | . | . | CASSLEGTNSPLHF | TGCGCCAGCAGCTTGGAAGGGACAAATTCACCCCTCCACTTT
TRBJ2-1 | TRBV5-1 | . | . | CASSLGMGVNEQFF | TGCGCCAGCAGCTTGGGGATGGGTGTTAATGAGCAGTTCTTC
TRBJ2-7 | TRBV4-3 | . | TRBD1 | CASSQDGTGPPYEQYF | TGCGCCAGCAGCCAAGATGGGACAGGGCCCCCCTACGAGCAGTACTTC
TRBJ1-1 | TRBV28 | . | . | CASSSPLRRGRVNTEAFF | TGTGCCAGCAGTTCGCCCCTCAGGAGGGGTCGGGTGAACACTGAAGCTTTCTTT
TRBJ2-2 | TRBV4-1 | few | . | CASSQSGETGELFF | TGCGCCAGCAGCCAATCAGGGGAGACCGGGGAGCTGTTTTTT
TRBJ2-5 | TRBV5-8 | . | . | CASSLPGQQETQYF | TGTGCCAGCAGCTTACCGGGACAACAAGAGACCCAGTACTTC
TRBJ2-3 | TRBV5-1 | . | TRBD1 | CASTERTGGTDTQYF | TGCGCCAGCACCGAAAGGACAGGGGGCACAGATACGCAGTATTTT